Listed here is a single T cell receptor beta chain. This clone was observed a few times. Its antigen has not been determined. No base qualities exist here, and no much larger clone lies one base off it. The CDR3 regions of human TCRbeta chains were analyzed by immunosequencing. The authors' pipeline ran thus. TCRs in the repertoires were compared against a reference library of SARS-CoV-2-specific TCRs that had been generated with the MIRA antigen-specificity platform. Breadth meant the fraction of unique TCRs that were SARS-CoV-2-associated, whereas depth meant the fraction of total T cells that were SARS-CoV-2-associated. Using the MIRA data, every spike-specific TCR was mapped to the spike region that the TCR reacted to and assigned to either a CD4 or a CD8 class. Log10-transformed breadth and depth values were compared by one-way ANOVA with Sidak's multiple comparisons tests. In its TCRdb copy, this immuneACCESS table keeps in-frame sequences only and misses some clones. Where compared with another copy, unresolved V genes explain less than half of these, and the others have no known cause. The V and J calls and clone size are taken from that table; D and trimming were inferred from the DNA. This sample holds about 140,000 clones; more than 90% were observed only once. The ten largest clonotypes hold around 5.1% of the sample.

This sample was included in a study of T cell responses to AZD1222 COVID-19 vaccine (dated by TCRdb to about 2021). For context, the study as a whole: AZD1222 recipients with second doses at about 4 weeks or about 12 weeks were pooled, because spike-specific TCR depth and breadth did not differ between schedules. A total of under 250 trial participants underwent TCR sequencing, of whom roughly 210 had received two doses of AZD1222 and about 25 had received two doses of the MenACWY control vaccine. Trial participants were enrolled by age into 18-55, 56-69 and 70-plus year subgroups, with around 150, 28 and 57 TCR-sequenced participants respectively.

The sample's time point label, in plain terms: baseline before first vaccination. Samples from vaccinated people were obtained from the UK trials COV001 and COV002, which included a single-blind randomized controlled phase 2/3 trial of AZD1222 (ChAdOx1 nCoV-19) in healthy adults. Trial participant PBMC samples were collected at day 0 and day 28 after the second dose for TCRbeta chain sequencing. CDR1 is given as KGHSH and CDR2 as LQKENI, both from the germline V gene. The CDR3 covers 15 residues, taking in both the cysteine and the phenylalanine. The kept DNA is CDR3 alone, 45 bases in frame from the first base. Deletion took 0 bases off V and 5 bases off J, with a span of 13 bases between the germline ends. Broader findings and caveats from the paper: Because no samples from the day 14 peak response were available, repertoires could be characterized only after the peak T cell response. Participants were mostly white British, with more females than males. The authors suggested clonal diversity may have been underestimated. Conclusions about previously exposed vaccinees were limited because only six AZD1222 recipients were SARS-CoV-2 seropositive at baseline. Nearly half of unique spike-specific TCRs reportedly recognized epitopes outside regions mutated in the B.1.351 and B.1.1.7 variants. The whole spike protein was spanned by vaccine-associated CD4 TCRs, and dominant responses were seen in regions 160-218 and 743-854. A significant rise in spike-specific TCR breadth and depth was observed after two AZD1222 doses relative to day 0 and relative to MenACWY recipients. In the small 56-69-year group, the increase in depth fell short of significance, most likely because of low power.

This sequence was found in an adult in good health. Recombination connected TRBV18 to TRBJ1-2; no D segment can be confidently identified. The sample in question was peripheral blood, obtained on day 0 of AZD1222 vaccination. The nucleotides are TGTGCCAGCTCACCACCCGTGAGCGGGGAGTATGGCTACACCTTC. Its amino acids are CASSPPVSGEYGYTF.